This T cell receptor beta chain was identified in a study of PD-L1 blockade in urothelial cancer. Turning to the study itself: Each blood sample yielded a median of about 150,000 T cells.

Germline CDR1 and CDR2: SGHNT and YENEEA. This CDR3 is 13 amino acids long. Trimming took off 4 bases at V and 5 bases at J, with 9 bases between the two ends. Here immunoSEQ multiplex PCR was the method, and the copy in TCRdb shows in-frame clones only, minus some. There are under 120,000 clones in the sample; approximately 85% occur only once, and 2.4% lies in the top ten. This clone was picked up one time. The starting material was PBMCs, obtained around atezolizumab (anti-PD-L1) treatment. This clonotype was obtained from a man over 45 with urothelial cancer. This rearrangement joins TRBV11-3 to TRBJ2-4; D gene unclear. CDR3 protein: CASSSSQQNIQYF. The CDR3 DNA reads TGTGCCAGCAGCTCGTCACAACAAAACATTCAGTACTTC.